Following are 19 T cell receptor beta chains from one sample sequenced in a study of blood T cell repertoires in COVID-19. TCRdb keeps only in-frame clones here, not all; method: immunoSEQ multiplex PCR. The sample carries nearly 15,000 clones, roughly 90% recorded once. The sequenced sample was peripheral blood. The receptor set was obtained from a human donor in a cohort sampled during active COVID-19.

A few counts support this clone. The chain joins TRBV19 to TRBJ1-1; TRBD1 is a possible D gene (5 bases). V dropped 6 bases and J dropped 1 base, with 6 bases sitting between them. This CDR3 is 12 amino acids long. Looked up from germline, CDR1 is LNHDA and CDR2 is SQIVND (reference sequence). CDR3 sequence reads: CASRTGNTEAFF. The CDR3 DNA follows: TGTGCCAGTAGAACAGGGAACACTGAAGCTTTCTTT. The variable domain in full, with the rest retrieved from reference TRBV19 and TRBJ1-1, is DGGITQSPKYLFRKEGQNVTLSCEQNLNHDAMYWYRQDPGQGLRLIYYSQIVNDFQKGDIAEGYSVSREKKESFPLTVTSAQKNPTAFYLCASRTGNTEAFFGQGTRLTVV.

V and J are TRBV5-1 and TRBJ1-1, with 9 bases identical to TRBD1. After removal of 5 bases from V and 4 bases from J, the junction contained 6 bases not matched to a gene. The CDR3 is 14 residues long. The germline gives CDR1 SGHRS, CDR2 YFSETQ. The CDR3 loop is CASSRDRVVTEAFF. The CDR3 bases are TGCGCCAGCAGTAGGGACAGGGTGGTCACTGAAGCTTTCTTT.

The table lists this clone with a few counts. The chain is built from TRBV4-2 and TRBJ2-7; 9 positions match TRBD1. V gave up 5 bases and J gave up 2 bases; unmatched junction bases: 7. Germline V gives CDR1 LGHNA, CDR2 YNFKEQ. This CDR3 comprises 15 residues. The CDR3 DNA reads TGTGCCAGCAGCACAGACAGGGGGACGACCTACGAGCAGTACTTC. It specifies CASSTDRGTTYEQYF.

The J gene is TRBJ1-5, the V gene TRBV25-1, with 7 bases matching TRBD1. V shed 2 bases, J shed 6 bases, and the junction held 7 bases outside the gene matches. This CDR3 comprises 15 residues. CDR1 is MGHDK and CDR2 is SYGVNS in the germline V gene. CDR3 in amino acids: CASSEQGGVGQPQHF. The CDR3 DNA sequence: TGTGCCAGCAGTGAACAAGGGGGCGTCGGTCAGCCCCAGCATTTT.

This chain joins TRBV27 and TRBJ1-5; 8 nucleotides align to TRBD1. The CDR3 extends over 15 amino acids. The V and J ends lost 5 bases and 6 bases, in that order; junction bases with no gene match: 9. The germline gives CDR1 MNHEY, CDR2 SMNVEV (reference sequence). CDR3 protein: CASSAGTGISQPQHF. For the CDR3, the DNA is TGTGCCAGCAGTGCCGGGACAGGCATTAGTCAGCCCCAGCATTTT.

The chain employs TRBV18 and TRBJ2-2, with D possibly TRBD2 on 6 matching bases. V lost 3 bases and J lost 0, with 11 bases in between. CDR1 and CDR2 from the germline V gene are KGHSH and LQKENI. The CDR3 totals 16 residues. The chain's CDR3 is CASSPNGGSNTGELFF. The CDR3, as DNA: TGTGCCAGCTCACCGAACGGGGGTTCGAACACCGGGGAGCTGTTTTTT.

The J gene is TRBJ1-2, the V gene TRBV25-1; D unclear. CDR1 is MGHDK and CDR2 is SYGVNS in the germline V gene. The CDR3 loop spans 13 amino acids. The V end lost 3 bases, the J end lost 2 bases, and 7 bases lay between the germline ends. The CDR3: CASSDRGNYGYTF. CDR3 coding DNA: TGTGCCAGCAGTGATCGAGGGAACTATGGCTACACCTTC.

CDR3 coding DNA: TGTGCCAGTGGGTCGGGTTACGTCCGCTCTGGAAACACCATATATTTT. It encodes CASGSGYVRSGNTIYF. This chain uses TRBV19 with TRBJ1-3; unclear D gene. Trimming took 8 bases from V and 0 from J, leaving 17 bases between them. The CDR3 is 16 residues long. From germline, CDR1 is LNHDA and CDR2 SQIVND (reference sequence).

This chain links TRBV28 with TRBJ2-7; 10 bases line up with TRBD1. The CDR3 is made up of 15 amino acids. Per germline, CDR1 MDHEN and CDR2 SYDVKM. V shed 7 bases, J shed 2 bases, and the junction held 8 bases outside the gene matches. The CDR3 DNA follows: TGTGCCAGCACCCCGGGGGGACAGGGGACCTACGAGCAGTACTTC. Translation: CASTPGGQGTYEQYF.

The chain recombines TRBV3-1 (or the pseudogene TRBV3-2) with TRBJ1-6; 8 nucleotides agree with TRBD1. The CDR3 contains 17 residues. With V trimmed by 0 bases and J by 7 bases, 8 bases remained unmatched. In germline, CDR1 is LGHDT, CDR2 YNNKEL (reference sequence). CDR3 nucleotide sequence: TGTGCCAGCAGCCAAGACGGGGGACAGGTTTTAAATTCACCCCTCCACTTT. Protein product: CASSQDGGQVLNSPLHF.

V is TRBV7-9 and J is TRBJ1-1; 7 positions match TRBD1. The germline CDR1 and CDR2 sequences are SEHNR and FQNEAQ (reference sequence). Trimming took 5 bases from V and 1 from J; bases not matched to a gene: 4. The CDR3 sequence is 14 residues long. CDR3 DNA: TGTGCCAGCAGCAGACAGGGAAAGAACACTGAAGCTTTCTTT. Protein: CASSRQGKNTEAFF.

The chain employs TRBV18 and TRBJ1-2; D is unresolved. Trimming left V 3 bases short and J 1 base short, with 6 bases between. Per the germline V gene, CDR1 is KGHSH and CDR2 is LQKENI. This CDR3 has 13 residues. CDR3 sequence: CASSPPSNYGYTF. In nucleotides, the CDR3 is TGTGCCAGCTCACCCCCGAGTAACTATGGCTACACCTTC.

V and J are TRBV25-1 and TRBJ1-1; maybe TRBD1 (6 bases). The V and J ends lost 2 bases and 1 base respectively, with 8 bases between them. Per germline, CDR1 MGHDK and CDR2 SYGVNS. This CDR3 has 14 residues. CDR3 nucleotides: TGTGCCAGCAGTGAACCGGGACAGAACACTGAAGCTTTCTTT. It encodes CASSEPGQNTEAFF.

This sequence joins TRBV27 and TRBJ2-6; D may be TRBD2 (6 bases). This CDR3 has 16 residues. The germline V and J ends were trimmed by 4 bases and 2 bases, with 12 bases remaining between them. Germline-derived CDR1 and CDR2 are MNHEY and SMNVEV (reference sequence). The chain's CDR3 is CASSWEAGAGANVLTF. The DNA for the CDR3 is TGTGCCAGCAGTTGGGAAGCGGGTGCTGGGGCCAACGTCCTGACTTTC. Full variable domain (rest looked up from reference TRBV27 and TRBJ2-6): EAQVTQNPRYLITVTGKKLTVTCSQNMNHEYMSWYRQDPGLGLRQIYYSMNVEVTDKGDVPEGYKVSRKEKRNFPLILESPSPNQTSLYFCASSWEAGAGANVLTFGAGSRLTVL.

The rearrangement links TRBV19 to TRBJ2-3, with a possible D match to TRBD2 (7 bases). This CDR3 comprises 14 residues. CDR1 LNHDA and CDR2 SQIVND come from the germline V gene (reference sequence). V shed 8 bases and J shed 4 bases, with 16 bases lying between them. CDR3 DNA: TGTGCCAGTTCCCGGGGGGCCGGATCAGATACGCAGTATTTT. Amino acids: CASSRGAGSDTQYF.

V gene TRBV18 combines with J gene TRBJ2-5; perhaps TRBD1 as D (6 bases). The CDR3 spans 14 residues. Germline V gene data show CDR1 as KGHSH and CDR2 as LQKENI. Trimming removed 4 bases from V and 1 base from J, with 10 bases in between. As DNA, the CDR3 is TGTGCCAGCTCACACACAGGGCTCCAAGAGACCCAGTACTTC. Translation: CASSHTGLQETQYF.

A single count supports this clone. The junction shows a germline mismatch at one end, possibly a read error. Other DNA sequences from this sample encode an identical CDR3 as well. The chain links TRBV9 to TRBJ2-3; D perhaps matches TRBD2 (5 bases). The CDR3 totals 16 residues. The germline gives CDR1 SGDLS, CDR2 YYNGEE. The DNA for the CDR3 is TGTGCCAGCAGTGTAGCTGGAGTCGGGGGCACAGATACGCAGTATTTT. Amino acids: CASSVAGVGGTDTQYF.

The V call is TRBV7-2, the J call TRBJ1-2, with 7 bases identical to TRBD1. Germline CDR1 reads SGHTA; CDR2 reads FQGNSA. V lost 1 base, J lost 6 bases, and 5 bases stayed unmatched. CDR3 length: 14 residues. The CDR3 DNA follows: TGTGCCAGCAGCTTAGGGTCAGGGGGAGATGGCTACACCTTC. Amino acid sequence: CASSLGSGGDGYTF. The complete variable domain, with remaining parts taken from reference TRBV7-2 and TRBJ1-2, reads GAGVSQSPSNKVTEKGKDVELRCDPISGHTALYWYRQSLGQGLEFLIYFQGNSAPDKSGLPSDRFSAERTGGSVSTLTIQRTQQEDSAVYLCASSLGSGGDGYTFGSGTRLTVV.

The chain is built from TRBV5-6 and TRBJ2-7; perhaps TRBD2 as D (6 bases). The V end lost 2 bases, the J end lost 4 bases, and 16 bases lay between the germline ends. Germline loops: CDR1 SGHDT, CDR2 YYEEEE. This CDR3 spans 15 amino acids. This CDR3 is CASSFPDGGVYEQYF. The CDR3 nucleotides read TGTGCCAGCAGCTTTCCGGACGGAGGGGTTTACGAGCAGTACTTC.